This T cell receptor beta chain was profiled in a study of shared clonotypes between healthy human individuals. CD45RO-negative, CCR7-selected cells formed the naive CD8 fraction, which excluded terminally differentiated effector memory CD45RA+ cells. Method: immunoSEQ multiplex PCR; TCRdb's copy keeps in-frame clones and lacks some. Here the sample spans 600,000 or so clones, roughly 98% being singletons. Germline V gene sequence: CDR1 SGHAT, CDR2 FQNNGV. The CDR3 is 15 amino acids. The V gene end was trimmed by 2 bases and the J gene end by 5 bases; junction bases not matched to a gene: 8. Sequenced input: naive CD8+ T cells sorted from blood. The V gene is TRBV11-2, the J gene TRBJ2-7; 8 bases are a match to TRBD2. The clonotype was recovered from a man aged 25-40 years in good health. The DNA for the CDR3 is TGTGCCAGCAGCTTACGGACGGGACTAGTTGACGAGCAGTACTTC. Amino acids: CASSLRTGLVDEQYF. Filled out from reference TRBV11-2 and TRBJ2-7, the complete variable domain reads EAGVAQSPRYKIIEKRQSVAFWCNPISGHATLYWYQQILGQGPKLLIQFQNNGVVDDSQLPKDRFSAERLKGVDSTLKIQPAKLEDSAVYLCASSLRTGLVDEQYFGPGTRLTVT.